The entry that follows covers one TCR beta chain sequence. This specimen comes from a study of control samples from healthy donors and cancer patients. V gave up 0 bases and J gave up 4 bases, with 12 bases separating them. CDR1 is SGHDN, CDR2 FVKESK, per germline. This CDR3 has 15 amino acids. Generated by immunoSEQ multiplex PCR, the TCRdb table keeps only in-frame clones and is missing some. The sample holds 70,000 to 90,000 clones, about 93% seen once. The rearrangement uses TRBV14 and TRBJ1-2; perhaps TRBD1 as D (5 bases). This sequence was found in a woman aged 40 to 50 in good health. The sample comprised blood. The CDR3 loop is CASSQDHPGPYGYTF. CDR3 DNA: TGTGCCAGCAGCCAAGATCACCCGGGACCCTATGGCTACACCTTC.